This TCR beta chain appears in the sequencing data of a study of blood T cell repertoires in COVID-19. Study background: Acute-phase and convalescent COVID-19 samples originated in the United States, Italy and Spain. T cells, B-cell-depleted T cells, or PBMCs supplied cDNA or gDNA.

The table came from immunoSEQ multiplex PCR; TCRdb's copy has only in-frame clones and leaves some out. The sample lists approximately 270,000 clones, around nine tenths seen once, with approximately 2% in the top ten. Germline V gives CDR1 MDHEN, CDR2 SYDVKM. CDR3 length equals 14 residues. V lost 6 bases to trimming and J lost 5 bases, with 14 bases between them. Sequenced: PBMCs or T cells enriched from blood (not recorded which). The rearrangement uses TRBV28 and TRBJ2-1; D remains ambiguous. The TCR sequence derives from a woman aged 55-70 years who had recovered from COVID-19. The CDR3 loop reads CASSPTGKHNEQFF. The CDR3 nucleotides read TGTGCCAGCAGCCCGACTGGAAAACACAATGAGCAGTTCTTC.